This TCR beta chain came from a study of T cell changes during pregnancy in multiple sclerosis. Generated by immunoSEQ multiplex PCR, the TCRdb table keeps only in-frame clones and is missing some. This table holds some 100,000 clones, more than 80% found once. CDR1 is MNHEY and CDR2 is SVGAGI in the germline V gene. This CDR3 has 13 amino acids. The trim removed 3 bases at V and 4 bases at J, leaving 2 bases unmatched. This chain connects TRBV6-5 to TRBJ2-5, with 7 bases aligning to TRBD2. This sample comprised peripheral blood, obtained in the second trimester of pregnancy. This receptor was identified in a female donor with multiple sclerosis, enrolled in a pregnancy study. The CDR3 sequence: CASSYGRAETQYF. CDR3 nucleotides: TGTGCCAGCAGTTATGGGAGGGCAGAGACCCAGTACTTC.